The 27 T cell receptor beta chains reported below all come from one sample, sequenced in a study of CD8+CD57+ T cells in acquired aplastic anemia. Both TCR beta VDJ combination and CDR3 sequence profiling were carried out. Genomic DNA was the template for this profiling. Each CDR3 protein is one row after TCRdb ran MiXCR on the reads. The sample includes about 270,000 distinct CDR3 sequences, 45% to 65% of them seen just once. The sample comprised sorted CD4+, CD8+, or CD8+CD57+ T cells (not recorded which) from PBMCs. Every receptor here comes from a human donor with severe aplastic anemia or a healthy control (not recorded which).

This clonotype came up many times. This sequence joins TRBV15 and TRBJ2-7, with D unclear. Germline CDR1 reads LNHNV; CDR2 reads YYDKDF (reference sequence). CDR3 length: 14 amino acids. V was trimmed by 1 base and J by 1 base, leaving 8 bases between them. DNA of the CDR3: TGTGCCACCAGCAGAGCCCTGATATCCTACGAGCAGTACTTC. It is translated as CATSRALISYEQYF.

This clonotype was seen only a few times. This chain's CDR3 is CASSQPTGDGYTF. Written as DNA, the CDR3 is TGTGCCAGCAGCCAACCGACAGGAGATGGCTACACCTTC. The chain uses TRBV7-6 and TRBJ1-2; D perhaps matches TRBD1 (6 bases). The length of the CDR3 is 13 residues. Germline CDR1 is SGHVS and CDR2 is FNYEAQ. V lost 5 bases, J lost 6 bases, and 13 bases lay in between.

The genes are TRBV12-3 or TRBV12-4 and TRBJ1-2; 8 bases agree with TRBD1. The CDR3 length is 12 residues. The junction had 4 bases not matched to a gene; V was cut back by 6 bases and J by 7 bases. CDR3 amino acids: CASSTGGGGYTF. DNA for the CDR3: TGTGCCAGCAGCACAGGGGGAGGTGGCTACACCTTC.

Many counts were recorded for this clonotype. The V gene is TRBV25-1, the J gene TRBJ2-3, with 10 bases matching TRBD2. Trimming cost V 8 bases and J 2 bases; bases outside gene matches: 10. The length of the CDR3 is 16 residues. Germline CDR1 is MGHDK and CDR2 is SYGVNS. The CDR3 nucleotides are TGTGCCAGCCGCCTCGGGACTAGCGCTATCACAGATACGCAGTATTTT. Translating it yields CASRLGTSAITDTQYF.

The chain recombines TRBV14 with TRBJ2-7; TRBD2 might be the D (7 bases). There are 20 residues in the CDR3. The germline CDR1 and CDR2 sequences are SGHDN and FVKESK. The V and J ends lost 5 bases and 0 bases respectively, with 29 bases between them. The CDR3 is CASSISSRRGVSGYSYEQYF. The CDR3 nucleotides read TGTGCCAGCAGCATCTCCTCTCGGAGGGGGGTTAGCGGGTACTCCTACGAGCAGTACTTC.

V usage is TRBV2 and J usage is TRBJ2-5; D possibly corresponds to TRBD1 (6 bases). Between the trimmed V and J ends, which lost 9 bases and 9 bases, there was a span of 26 bases. Germline V gives CDR1 SNHLY, CDR2 FYNNEI. The CDR3 is 15 amino acids. The CDR3 bases are TGTGCCAGTTTTAGCCTTAGCTGGGGGCGACCGTCCCAGTACTTC. It is translated as CASFSLSWGRPSQYF.

This clonotype was observed a single time. V and J are TRBV25-1 and TRBJ2-1, with TRBD1 matching 9 bases. This CDR3 is built from 15 residues. V trimming: 7 bases; J trimming: 5 bases; junction bases outside the gene matches: 9. Germline V gene data show CDR1 as MGHDK and CDR2 as SYGVNS. Here the CDR3 DNA reads TGTGCCAGCAATGGTGGACAGGGGAAGGACAATGAGCAGTTCTTC. Translation gives CASNGGQGKDNEQFF.

The V and J genes are TRBV2 and TRBJ2-3, with D hard to call. The CDR3 has 16 amino acids. Germline lookup yields CDR1 SNHLY and CDR2 FYNNEI. With 2 bases removed from V and 0 bases from J, the gap between germline ends came to 12 bases. CDR3 in amino acids: CASSELGDSSTDTQYF. In DNA, the CDR3 is TGTGCCAGCAGTGAACTAGGTGACTCGAGCACAGATACGCAGTATTTT.

This clonotype was found once. One junction end does not reproduce the germline sequence, and a read error may be involved. The V call is TRBV7-9, the J call TRBJ2-6; 8 nucleotides agree with TRBD1. CDR1 and CDR2 (germline): SEHNR, FQNEAQ (reference sequence). The CDR3 covers 15 residues. The CDR3 region is CASSSTERQGKTEAF. The CDR3 DNA follows: TGTGCCAGCAGCTCTACCGAGAGACAGGGGAAAACTGAAGCTTTC.

This chain joins TRBV29-1 and TRBJ2-2; no clear D. The CDR3 sequence is 11 residues long. V gave up 7 bases and J gave up 3 bases, with 6 bases separating them. Germline V lookup: CDR1 SQVTM, CDR2 ANQGSEA. CDR3 residues: CSAAHTGELFF. The DNA of the CDR3 is TGCAGCGCGGCCCACACCGGGGAGCTGTTTTTT.

V and J are TRBV20-1 and TRBJ2-3, with 9 bases aligning to TRBD2. This CDR3 is 14 amino acids long. J lost 2 bases, V lost 6 bases, and 6 bases had no gene match. Germline CDR1 DFQATT, CDR2 SNEGSKA (reference sequence). CDR3 residues: CSAPRGGLTDTQYF. DNA of the CDR3: TGCAGTGCACCGCGGGGGGGACTCACAGATACGCAGTATTTT.

The chain uses TRBV25-1 and TRBJ2-1; no clear D. The CDR3 runs 14 residues. Germline CDR1 and CDR2: MGHDK and SYGVNS. Trimming shortened V by 1 base and J by 2 bases, and 6 bases separated the two germline ends. The CDR3 nucleotides read TGTGCCAGCAGTGAATGGGCACCCTACAATGAGCAGTTCTTC. Translated, it gives CASSEWAPYNEQFF.

This clonotype was observed a single time. This chain connects TRBV14 to TRBJ1-2; D is unresolved. Deletions cut 0 bases from V and 4 bases from J, with 12 bases between. Germline CDR1 is SGHDN and CDR2 is FVKESK. CDR3 length equals 15 residues. Here the CDR3 reads CASSQDMGVFYGYTF. For the CDR3, the DNA is TGTGCCAGCAGCCAAGATATGGGAGTTTTCTATGGCTACACCTTC. Combining the CDR3 with reference TRBV14 and TRBJ1-2 gives the whole variable domain EAGVTQFPSHSVIEKGQTVTLRCDPISGHDNLYWYRRVMGKEIKFLLHFVKESKQDESGMPNNRFLAERTGGTYSTLKVQPAELEDSGVYFCASSQDMGVFYGYTFGSGTRLTVV.

This clonotype was counted ten times or more. The chain joins TRBV7-9 to TRBJ1-2; TRBD1 is a possible D gene (5 bases). The CDR3 is made up of 14 amino acids. V dropped 5 bases and J dropped 4 bases, with 14 bases sitting between them. CDR1 SEHNR and CDR2 FQNEAQ come from the germline V gene (reference sequence). The CDR3 loop is CASSPREGTYGYTF. CDR3 coding DNA: TGTGCCAGCAGCCCCCGCGAGGGGACCTATGGCTACACCTTC.

About this clonotype: A much larger clone lies one base from this, so it may be a read error. The chain has TRBV6-2 or TRBV6-3 and TRBJ2-5; D is perhaps TRBD1 or TRBD2 (5 bases each). Germline V gene sequence: CDR1 MNHEY, CDR2 SVGEGT. The CDR3 has 15 residues. The V end was cut by 5 bases, the J end by 2 bases, with 15 bases between. The CDR3 loop is CASSRLRGLQETQYF. The CDR3 nucleotides are TGTGCCAGCAGTCGCCTCCGGGGCCTTCAAGAGACCCAGTACTTC.

This chain links TRBV10-3 with TRBJ2-7, with 13 bases matching TRBD2. Per the germline V gene, CDR1 is ENHRY and CDR2 is SYGVKD. The V gene end was trimmed by 10 bases and the J gene end by 3 bases; junction bases not matched to a gene: 9. The CDR3 runs 15 residues. The DNA of the CDR3 is TGTGCCACTCATGGGACTAGCGGGGATCTCTACGAGCAGTACTTC. Translated: CATHGTSGDLYEQYF.

On this clonotype itself: One end of the junction varies from germline; a read error may be responsible. The V call is TRBV6-5, the J call TRBJ2-7; TRBD1 or TRBD2 may be the D gene (5 bases each). Germline CDR1 MNHEY, CDR2 SVGAGI. The CDR3 is 14 residues long. The CDR3 here is CAISSSSGSHEQYF. For the CDR3, the DNA is TGTGCCATCAGTAGTTCGTCAGGGAGCCACGAGCAGTACTTC.

A note on this clonotype: A read error may account for a junction end that differs from germline. The V gene is TRBV6-6, the J gene TRBJ1-3; D is perhaps TRBD1 (5 bases). The CDR3 spans 13 residues. Looked up from germline, CDR1 is MNHNY and CDR2 is SVGAGI (reference sequence). The CDR3 bases are TGTGCCAGCACTTGGGGGGGTCGGGACGCCATACATTTT. Encoded protein: CASTWGGRDAIHF.

Comments on this clonotype: One base away lies a much larger clone, so this may be a sequencing read error. The genes are TRBV7-2 and TRBJ1-1, with 8 nucleotides matching TRBD1. The CDR3 runs to 16 residues. Germline V gives CDR1 SGHTA, CDR2 FQGNSA. This chain's CDR3 is CASSLARRQGNTKAFF. CDR3 bases: TGTGCCAGCAGCTTGGCCAGACGACAGGGGAACACTAAAGCTTTCTTT.

A remark on this clonotype: A single base separates this from a much larger clone, so it may be a read error. This sequence joins TRBV9 and TRBJ2-5; tentatively, D is TRBD2 (5 bases). The CDR3 contains 14 residues. Per germline, CDR1 SGDLS and CDR2 YYNGEE. The CDR3 coding sequence is TGTGCCGGCAGCCAAGATCACTCGGGGGAGACCCAGTACTTC. Translating gives CAGSQDHSGETQYF.

In its sample, this clonotype was seen a few times. This chain joins TRBV7-3 and TRBJ2-3; D is undetermined. The V and J ends lost 2 bases and 6 bases respectively, with 9 bases between them. This CDR3 spans 13 amino acids. CDR1 and CDR2 (germline): SGHTA, FQGTGA. This CDR3 is CASSLAALDTQYF. In DNA, the CDR3 is TGTGCCAGCAGCTTAGCCGCTTTGGATACGCAGTATTTT.

This clonotype has ten or more counts. The chain joins TRBV5-8 to TRBJ1-6; 11 bases line up with TRBD1. The CDR3 runs 15 residues. CDR1 SGHTS and CDR2 YDEGEE come from the germline V gene. Trimming cost V 0 bases and J 7 bases; bases outside gene matches: 0. CDR3 DNA: TGTGCCAGCAGCTTGGGGGACAGGGGGAATTCACCCCTCCACTTT. It codes for CASSLGDRGNSPLHF.

This clonotype turned up a few times. The V call is TRBV5-1, the J call TRBJ1-6; TRBD1 matches 11 bases. Germline V gives CDR1 SGHRS, CDR2 YFSETQ. J lost 10 bases, V lost 2 bases, and 8 bases had no gene match. The CDR3 extends over 16 amino acids. The CDR3 spells CASSFSGQGAWSPLHF. In nucleotides, the CDR3 is TGCGCCAGCAGCTTTAGTGGACAGGGGGCTTGGTCACCCCTCCACTTT.

The chain is built from TRBV15 and TRBJ2-2; no firm D call. CDR1 LNHNV and CDR2 YYDKDF come from the germline V gene (reference sequence). The germline V and J ends were trimmed by 3 bases and 8 bases, with 7 bases remaining between them. There are 12 residues in the CDR3. CDR3 amino acids: CATSSPFGELFF. CDR3 bases: TGTGCCACCAGCAGTCCATTTGGGGAGCTGTTTTTT.

The chain recombines TRBV19 with TRBJ1-1; D is unclear. The CDR3 runs 13 residues. With 5 bases removed from V and 10 bases from J, the gap between germline ends came to 17 bases. CDR1 is LNHDA and CDR2 is SQIVND in the germline V gene (reference sequence). The DNA for the CDR3 is TGTGCCAGTAGTGCGTCCGCGACGGGAAGAGCTTTCTTT. Protein product: CASSASATGRAFF. Looking up the rest from reference TRBV19 and TRBJ1-1 gives the full variable domain: DGGITQSPKYLFRKEGQNVTLSCEQNLNHDAMYWYRQDPGQGLRLIYYSQIVNDFQKGDIAEGYSVSREKKESFPLTVTSAQKNPTAFYLCASSASATGRAFFGQGTRLTVV.

This clonotype occurred many times. The chain employs TRBV20-1 and TRBJ2-7; TRBD2 matches 12 bases. From germline, CDR1 is DFQATT and CDR2 SNEGSKA (reference sequence). The CDR3 is 16 amino acids. Losses at the gene ends were 5 bases for V and 2 bases for J; bases not matched to a gene: 10. CDR3 loop: CSAGKTSGGTTYEQYF. The CDR3 nucleotides are TGCAGTGCTGGGAAGACTAGCGGGGGAACCACCTACGAGCAGTACTTC.

The chain recombines TRBV25-1 with TRBJ1-1; D perhaps matches TRBD1 (6 bases). V lost 7 bases and J lost 5, with 17 bases in between. Germline assignment: CDR1 MGHDK and CDR2 SYGVNS. The CDR3 length is 14 residues. The CDR3 sequence is CASTARGAKTEAFF. CDR3 DNA: TGTGCCAGCACCGCTAGGGGGGCAAAAACTGAAGCTTTCTTT.